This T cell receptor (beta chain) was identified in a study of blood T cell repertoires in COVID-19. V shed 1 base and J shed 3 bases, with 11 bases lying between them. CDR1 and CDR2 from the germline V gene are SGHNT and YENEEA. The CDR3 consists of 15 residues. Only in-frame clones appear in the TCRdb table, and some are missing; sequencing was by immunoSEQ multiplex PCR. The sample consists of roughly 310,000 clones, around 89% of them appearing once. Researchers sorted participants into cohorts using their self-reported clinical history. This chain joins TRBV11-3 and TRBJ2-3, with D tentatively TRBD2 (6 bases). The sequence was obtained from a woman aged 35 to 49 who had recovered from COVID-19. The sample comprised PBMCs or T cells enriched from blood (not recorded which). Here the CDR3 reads CASSLVAGLTDTQYF. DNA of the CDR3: TGTGCCAGCAGCTTAGTTGCGGGACTTACAGATACGCAGTATTTT. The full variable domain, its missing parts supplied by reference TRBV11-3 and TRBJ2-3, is EAGVVQSPRYKIIEKKQPVAFWCNPISGHNTLYWYLQNLGQGPELLIRYENEEAVDDSQLPKDRFSAERLKGVDSTLKIQPAELGDSAVYLCASSLVAGLTDTQYFGPGTRLTVL.